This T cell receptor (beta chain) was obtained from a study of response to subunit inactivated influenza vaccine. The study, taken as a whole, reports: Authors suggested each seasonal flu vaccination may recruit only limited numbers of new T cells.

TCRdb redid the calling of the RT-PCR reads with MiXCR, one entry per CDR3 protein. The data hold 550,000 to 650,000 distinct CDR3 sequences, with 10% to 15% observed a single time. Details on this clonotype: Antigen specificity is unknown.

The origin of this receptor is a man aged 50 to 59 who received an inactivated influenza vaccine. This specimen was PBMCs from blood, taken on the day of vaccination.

Written as DNA, the CDR3 is TGTGCCAGTAGTATCTGGGGGTACAATGAGCAGTTCTTC. This translates into CASSIWGYNEQFF. The V gene is TRBV19, the J gene TRBJ2-1; D is possibly TRBD1 or TRBD2 (5 bases each). The CDR3 runs 13 residues. CDR1 and CDR2 from the germline V gene are LNHDA and SQIVND (reference sequence). Trimming removed 3 bases from V and 4 bases from J, with 7 bases in between.